Shown below are 10 T cell receptor beta chains from a single sample sequenced in a study of blood T cell repertoires in COVID-19. Sequenced by immunoSEQ multiplex PCR; TCRdb stores in-frame clones only, minus some. This table holds a few hundred thousand clones, approximately 90% found once. Sequenced input: PBMCs or T cells enriched from blood (not recorded which). The receptors shown here come from a woman between 40 and 55 years old who had recovered from COVID-19.

The chain is built from TRBV7-8 and TRBJ2-7; D perhaps matches TRBD2 (6 bases). V was shortened by 3 bases and J by 11 bases, with 14 bases between the two germline ends. The germline CDR1 and CDR2 sequences are SGHVS and FQNEAQ. The CDR3 is 12 amino acids. CDR3 in amino acids: CASSFKGRGKYF. DNA of the CDR3: TGTGCCAGCAGCTTCAAGGGTCGGGGGAAGTACTTC.

The chain links TRBV27 to TRBJ1-5, with D perhaps matching TRBD1 (6 bases). There are 13 residues in the CDR3. V was pared by 5 bases and J by 3 bases, with 8 bases between. Germline lookup yields CDR1 MNHEY and CDR2 SMNVEV (reference sequence). CDR3 in amino acids: CASSRGNNQPQHF. CDR3 nucleotides: TGTGCCAGCAGTAGGGGGAACAATCAGCCCCAGCATTTT.

The chain is built from TRBV11-2 and TRBJ1-4; TRBD1 agrees at 7 bases. Germline-derived CDR1 and CDR2 are SGHAT and FQNNGV. CDR3 length: 16 residues. V trimming: 1 base; J trimming: 3 bases; junction bases outside the gene matches: 5. The CDR3: CASSLGTGWANEKLFF. The CDR3 nucleotides read TGTGCCAGCAGCTTAGGGACAGGCTGGGCTAATGAAAAACTGTTTTTT.

Details on this clone: Because the CDR3's place on the DNA is in doubt, the DNA is left out and the CDR3 is given as listed by TCRdb. V is TRBV2 and J is TRBJ1-3; the DNA was not compared with TRBD1, the D call given in the table. Counting both end residues, the CDR3 totals 15 amino acids. Germline CDR1 SNHLY, CDR2 FYNNEI. CDR3 sequence: CASSTSTGSGNTIYF.

This chain connects TRBV4-1 to TRBJ2-1; TRBD2 agrees at 7 bases. The CDR3 consists of 16 residues. Germline lookup yields CDR1 MGHRA and CDR2 YSYEKL. V shed 1 base, J shed 4 bases, and the junction held 7 bases outside the gene matches. CDR3 sequence: CASSQVNPREYNEQFF. Written as DNA, the CDR3 is TGCGCCAGCAGCCAAGTGAATCCGCGGGAGTACAATGAGCAGTTCTTC.

Points on this clone: Other DNA sequences in this sample translate to the same CDR3. The chain couples TRBV5-1 to TRBJ2-6; D is unresolved. The CDR3 has 14 amino acids. Between the trimmed V and J ends, which lost 5 bases and 1 base, there was a span of 7 bases. Germline CDR1 reads SGHRS; CDR2 reads YFSETQ. DNA of the CDR3: TGCGCCAGCAGTTACGGGTCTGGGGCCAACGTCCTGACTTTC. Protein sequence: CASSYGSGANVLTF. Complete variable domain (other parts from reference TRBV5-1 and TRBJ2-6): KAGVTQTPRYLIKTRGQQVTLSCSPISGHRSVSWYQQTPGQGLQFLFEYFSETQRNKGNFPGRFSGRQFSNSRSEMNVSTLELGDSALYLCASSYGSGANVLTFGAGSRLTVL.

This clone was detected once. This chain connects TRBV20-1 to TRBJ2-3; TRBD1 agrees at 7 bases. V dropped 6 bases and J dropped 3; count of bases not matched to a gene: 12. CDR1 DFQATT and CDR2 SNEGSKA come from the germline V gene (reference sequence). The CDR3 contains 15 residues. CDR3 loop: CSASPTGKVTDTQYF. The CDR3 region has the DNA TGCAGTGCCAGTCCGACAGGGAAGGTTACAGATACGCAGTATTTT.

Only one count was recorded for this clone. V usage is TRBV12-5 and J usage is TRBJ2-1; D may be TRBD2 (5 bases). V lost 1 base to trimming and J lost 9 bases, with 10 bases between them. CDR3 length: 13 amino acids. Germline V gene data show CDR1 as LGHNT and CDR2 as FRNRAP. The CDR3 sequence is CASGLGSSGEQFF. CDR3 bases: TGTGCTAGTGGTTTGGGGTCCAGCGGTGAGCAGTTCTTC.

V and J are TRBV5-4 and TRBJ2-1; TRBD2 matches 7 bases. The ends lost 1 base at V and 10 bases at J; junction bases unmatched: 8. The germline V gene has CDR1 SGHNT and CDR2 YYREEE (reference sequence). This CDR3 comprises 14 residues. CDR3 coding DNA: TGTGCCAGCAGCTTGCCCAGCGGGAAGGAAGAGCAGTTCTTC. Encoded protein: CASSLPSGKEEQFF. The whole variable domain, filled in from reference TRBV5-4 and TRBJ2-1, reads ETGVTQSPTHLIKTRGQQVTLRCSSQSGHNTVSWYQQALGQGPQFIFQYYREEENGRGNFPPRFSGLQFPNYSSELNVNALELDDSALYLCASSLPSGKEEQFFGPGTRLTVL.

This chain connects TRBV14 to TRBJ2-3; D remains ambiguous. Trimming pared 1 base from V and 4 bases from J, leaving 6 bases between. The CDR3 consists of 13 residues. Germline lookup yields CDR1 SGHDN and CDR2 FVKESK. CDR3: CASSQVSPDTQYF. CDR3 nucleotides: TGTGCCAGCAGCCAAGTTAGTCCAGATACGCAGTATTTT.